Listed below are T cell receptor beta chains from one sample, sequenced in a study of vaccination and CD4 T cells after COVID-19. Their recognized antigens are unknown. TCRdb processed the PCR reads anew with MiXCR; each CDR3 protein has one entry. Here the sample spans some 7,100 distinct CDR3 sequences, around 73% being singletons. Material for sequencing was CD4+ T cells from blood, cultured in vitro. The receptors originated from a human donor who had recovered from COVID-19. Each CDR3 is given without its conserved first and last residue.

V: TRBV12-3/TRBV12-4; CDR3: ASSLFPNYGYT
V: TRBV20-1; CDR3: SPIKGTGGGNTIY
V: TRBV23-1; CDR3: AKRQGSDSPLH
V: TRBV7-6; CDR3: ASSLLEGLGANTGELF
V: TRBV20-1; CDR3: SAGQRGFNSPLH
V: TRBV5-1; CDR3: ASSLVFGNTQY
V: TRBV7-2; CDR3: ASSLRTSGRAFSTDTQY
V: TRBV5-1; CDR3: ASSPSRDRVGTDTQY
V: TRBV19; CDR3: ATRRGIGETQY
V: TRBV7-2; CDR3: ASSPRTSGPQETQY
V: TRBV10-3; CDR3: ASRETAYEQY
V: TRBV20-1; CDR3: SAPSDALHEQY
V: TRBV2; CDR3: ASSGGAPT
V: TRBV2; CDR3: ASSVRAQTTGELF
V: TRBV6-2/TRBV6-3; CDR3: ASRIDNRGAGEQY
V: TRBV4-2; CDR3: ASSQDWRNSPLH
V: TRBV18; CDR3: ASSPGGGYNSPLH
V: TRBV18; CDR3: ASSPLSPRGSRNEQY
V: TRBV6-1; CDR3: ASSQTSGKSSYEQY
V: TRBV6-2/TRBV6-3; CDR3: ASSYVGGRETQY
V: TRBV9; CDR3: ASSVGQYNKAEAF
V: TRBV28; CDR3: ASSSVDSGYT
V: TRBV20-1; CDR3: SAQVGLYNEQF
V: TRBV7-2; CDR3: ASSWTPGQGYGYT
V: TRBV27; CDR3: ASSLRTSLASEQY
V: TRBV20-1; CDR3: SAPRGRGDNSPLH
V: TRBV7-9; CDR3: ASSTSRRAGNQPQH
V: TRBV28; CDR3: ASSLPRGLAWAGELF
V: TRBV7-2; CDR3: ASSFGNGNQPQH
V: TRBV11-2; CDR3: ASNLVGGRVNEQF
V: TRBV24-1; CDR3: ATSDPGAGSQETQY
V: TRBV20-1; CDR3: SALNDRSNQPQH
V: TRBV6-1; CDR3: ASSRLEGTQY
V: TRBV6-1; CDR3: ASSTDRLGTYSNQPQH
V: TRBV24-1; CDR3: ATSDSASGRAGELF
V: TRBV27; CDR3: ASSPGALLYEQY
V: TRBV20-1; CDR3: SASKGNTEAF
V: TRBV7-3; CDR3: ASSLWAGTSGYNEQF
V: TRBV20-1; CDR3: SASDRDTEAF
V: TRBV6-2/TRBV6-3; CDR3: ASTLVQGARTEAF
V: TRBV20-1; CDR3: SAGRLEQY
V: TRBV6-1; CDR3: ASSEPGLAQDRGGNGYT
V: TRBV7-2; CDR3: ASSRRLAGISTSTDTQY
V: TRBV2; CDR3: ASSERSGNTEAF
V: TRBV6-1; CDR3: ASSESFNSPLH